This T cell receptor (beta chain) was retrieved from a study of T-cell memory formation after mild COVID-19. The CDR3 is 15 amino acids. CDR1 is MNHEY, CDR2 SMNVEV, per germline (reference sequence). The V segment lost 4 bases and the J segment 6 bases; nucleotides outside the gene matches: 8. There are a few counts of this clonotype. The antigen remains undetermined. In TCRdb, the 5' RACE reads were re-called with MiXCR into one record per CDR3 protein. The sample includes roughly 280,000 distinct CDR3 sequences, approximately 8.4% of them seen just once. General observations from the study: Mainly CM and EM harbored the contracting CD4+ clones; mainly EMRA harbored the CD8+ ones. Certain responding clones were present in pre-infection memory, suggesting participation of cross-reactive memory.

The rearrangement uses TRBV27 and TRBJ2-1; TRBD1 matches at 8 bases. This TCR was sampled from a man between 18 and 35 years old who had mild COVID-19 (a few samples of this study predate the infection). Cell type and time point are not known. The specimen sequenced was PBMCs or a T cell subset sorted from them (not recorded which). In DNA form, the CDR3 reads TGTGCCAGCAGTTCGCCGGGACAGGCCTCCAATGAGCAGTTCTTC. It specifies CASSSPGQASNEQFF.